The 10 T cell receptor beta chains given below trace back to one sample, sequenced in a study of shared T cell receptors in the human thymus. Generated by immunoSEQ multiplex PCR, the TCRdb table keeps only in-frame clones and is missing some. The table records hundreds of thousands of clones, around 87% of them present only once. This same sample was also taken into another study, of human thymus T cells.

The material sequenced was thymocytes. These receptors were collected from a boy younger than two with a congenital heart defect.

J is TRBJ2-7 and V is TRBV10-2; D unclear. This CDR3 spans 12 amino acids. V shed 6 bases and J shed 4 bases, with 10 bases lying between them. The germline CDR1 and CDR2 sequences are WSHSY and SAAADI. In DNA form, the CDR3 reads TGCGCCAGCAGCCCCGGAGTTTACGAGCAGTACTTC. This sequence encodes CASSPGVYEQYF.

The CDR3 spells CASSLGAGEAYNEQFF. In nucleotides, the CDR3 is TGTGCCAGCAGCTTGGGTGCGGGAGAGGCCTACAATGAGCAGTTCTTC. The gene calls are TRBV5-6 and TRBJ2-1; 7 nucleotides match TRBD2. The ends lost 0 bases at V and 2 bases at J; junction bases unmatched: 5. The CDR3 length is 16 residues. Germline lookup yields CDR1 SGHDT and CDR2 YYEEEE.

The genes are TRBV28 and TRBJ2-7, with a tentative D call TRBD1 (6 bases). Trimming left V 5 bases short and J 3 bases short, with 11 bases between. The germline CDR1 and CDR2 sequences are MDHEN and SYDVKM. This CDR3 comprises 13 residues. CDR3 nucleotides: TGTGCCAGCAGTACTCCGGACAGCTACGAGCAGTACTTC. Its protein is CASSTPDSYEQYF.

The chain is built from TRBV13 and TRBJ2-5, with 15 bases that match TRBD2. Trimming at V came to 7 bases and at J to 4 bases, leaving 10 bases not matched to a gene. The CDR3 runs 17 residues. Germline V gene sequence: CDR1 PRHDT, CDR2 FYEKMQ (reference sequence). The CDR3 loop is CASTKRGLAGGRETQYF. CDR3 sequence (DNA): TGTGCCAGCACCAAACGCGGACTAGCGGGGGGGCGAGAGACCCAGTACTTC.

J is TRBJ2-7 and V is TRBV19; D gene ambiguous. Trimming left V 3 bases short and J 4 bases short, with 16 bases between. The CDR3 consists of 15 residues. Germline V lookup: CDR1 LNHDA, CDR2 SQIVND (reference sequence). CDR3 nucleotide sequence: TGTGCCAGTAGTATCGTTGGGCAGGTAACATACGAGCAGTACTTC. Protein: CASSIVGQVTYEQYF. The full variable domain, rest sourced from reference TRBV19 and TRBJ2-7, is DGGITQSPKYLFRKEGQNVTLSCEQNLNHDAMYWYRQDPGQGLRLIYYSQIVNDFQKGDIAEGYSVSREKKESFPLTVTSAQKNPTAFYLCASSIVGQVTYEQYFGPGTRLTVT.

The rearrangement links TRBV5-1 to TRBJ1-2; TRBD1 matches at 10 bases. Germline V gene data show CDR1 as SGHRS and CDR2 as YFSETQ. V lost 4 bases to trimming and J lost 2 bases; unmatched junction nucleotides: 5. This CDR3 comprises 15 residues. The CDR3 region is CASSRSGQGNYGYTF. CDR3 nucleotide sequence: TGCGCCAGCAGCCGGTCGGGACAGGGGAACTATGGCTACACCTTC. The full variable domain, rest sourced from reference TRBV5-1 and TRBJ1-2, is KAGVTQTPRYLIKTRGQQVTLSCSPISGHRSVSWYQQTPGQGLQFLFEYFSETQRNKGNFPGRFSGRQFSNSRSEMNVSTLELGDSALYLCASSRSGQGNYGYTFGSGTRLTVV.

The chain joins TRBV18 to TRBJ2-7; weak D call: TRBD2 (6 bases). Trimming took 6 bases from V and 0 from J, leaving 12 bases between them. From germline, CDR1 is KGHSH and CDR2 LQKENI. The CDR3 loop spans 14 amino acids. The CDR3 loop reads CASSPPGLSYEQYF. CDR3 DNA sequence: TGTGCCAGCTCCCCTCCGGGACTCTCCTACGAGCAGTACTTC. Looking up the rest from reference TRBV18 and TRBJ2-7 gives the full variable domain: NAGVMQNPRHLVRRRGQEARLRCSPMKGHSHVYWYRQLPEEGLKFMVYLQKENIIDESGMPKERFSAEFPKEGPSILRIQQVVRGDSAAYFCASSPPGLSYEQYFGPGTRLTVT.

The chain recombines TRBV27 with TRBJ1-5, with D possibly being TRBD1 (6 bases). The germline V gene has CDR1 MNHEY and CDR2 SMNVEV (reference sequence). V lost 6 bases and J 1 base, leaving 16 bases between the germline ends. CDR3 size: 16 residues. In nucleotides, the CDR3 is TGTGCCAGCAGCCCCAGGGGACGGGGAAGCAATCAGCCCCAGCATTTT. Its translation: CASSPRGRGSNQPQHF.

This rearrangement joins TRBV5-5 to TRBJ2-7; D may be TRBD1 (6 bases). Per the germline V gene, CDR1 is SGHKS and CDR2 is YYEKEE (reference sequence). The V and J ends lost 3 bases and 0 bases respectively, with 13 bases between them. The CDR3 consists of 15 residues. The CDR3 nucleotides read TGTGCCAGCAGCTACGTACAGGGTCACTCCTACGAGCAGTACTTC. Translation gives CASSYVQGHSYEQYF. The complete variable domain, with remaining parts taken from reference TRBV5-5 and TRBJ2-7, reads DAGVTQSPTHLIKTRGQQVTLRCSPISGHKSVSWYQQVLGQGPQFIFQYYEKEERGRGNFPDRFSARQFPNYSSELNVNALLLGDSALYLCASSYVQGHSYEQYFGPGTRLTVT.

This chain's CDR3 is CASSHRTGVQGEQYF. CDR3 bases: TGTGCCAGCAGCCACCGGACAGGGGTCCAGGGCGAGCAGTACTTC. The rearrangement uses TRBV7-2 and TRBJ2-7; TRBD1 agrees at 9 bases. V was clipped by 5 bases and J by 6 bases; unmatched bases: 11. CDR1 is SGHTA and CDR2 is FQGNSA in the germline V gene. The CDR3 runs 15 residues.